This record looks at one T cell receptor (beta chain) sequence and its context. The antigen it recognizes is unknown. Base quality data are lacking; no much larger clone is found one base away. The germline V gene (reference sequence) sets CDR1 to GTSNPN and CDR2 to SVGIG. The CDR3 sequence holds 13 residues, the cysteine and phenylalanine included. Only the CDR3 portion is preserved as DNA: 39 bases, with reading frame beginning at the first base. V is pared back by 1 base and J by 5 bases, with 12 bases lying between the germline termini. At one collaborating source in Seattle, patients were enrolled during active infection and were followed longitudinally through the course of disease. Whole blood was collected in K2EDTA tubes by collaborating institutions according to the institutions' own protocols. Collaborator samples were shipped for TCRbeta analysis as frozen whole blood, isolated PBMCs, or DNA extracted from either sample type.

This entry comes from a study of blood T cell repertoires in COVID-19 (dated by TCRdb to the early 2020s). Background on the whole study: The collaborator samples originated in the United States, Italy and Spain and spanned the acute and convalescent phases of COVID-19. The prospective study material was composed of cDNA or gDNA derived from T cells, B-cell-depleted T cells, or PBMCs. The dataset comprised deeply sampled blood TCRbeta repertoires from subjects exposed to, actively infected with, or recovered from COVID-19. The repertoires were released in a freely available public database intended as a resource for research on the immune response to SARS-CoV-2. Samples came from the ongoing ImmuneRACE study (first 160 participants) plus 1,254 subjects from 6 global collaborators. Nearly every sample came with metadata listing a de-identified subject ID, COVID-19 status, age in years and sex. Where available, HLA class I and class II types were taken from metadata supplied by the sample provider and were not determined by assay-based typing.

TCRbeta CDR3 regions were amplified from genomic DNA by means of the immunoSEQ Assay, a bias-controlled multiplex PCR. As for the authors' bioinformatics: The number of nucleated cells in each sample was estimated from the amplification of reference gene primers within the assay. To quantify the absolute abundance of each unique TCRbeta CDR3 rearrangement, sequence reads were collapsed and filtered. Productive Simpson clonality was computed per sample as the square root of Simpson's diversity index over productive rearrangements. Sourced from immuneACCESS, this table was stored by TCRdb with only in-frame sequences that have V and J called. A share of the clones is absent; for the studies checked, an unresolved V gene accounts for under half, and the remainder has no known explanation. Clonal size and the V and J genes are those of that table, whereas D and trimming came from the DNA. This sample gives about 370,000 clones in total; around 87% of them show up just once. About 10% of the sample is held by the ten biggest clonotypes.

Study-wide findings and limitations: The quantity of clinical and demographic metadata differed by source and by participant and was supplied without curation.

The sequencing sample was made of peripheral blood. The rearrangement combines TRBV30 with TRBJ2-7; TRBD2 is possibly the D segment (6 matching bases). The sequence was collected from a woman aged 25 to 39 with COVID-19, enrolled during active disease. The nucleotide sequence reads TGTGCCTGGAGTGCCGGGGGAAATCACGAGCAGTACTTC. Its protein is CAWSAGGNHEQYF.